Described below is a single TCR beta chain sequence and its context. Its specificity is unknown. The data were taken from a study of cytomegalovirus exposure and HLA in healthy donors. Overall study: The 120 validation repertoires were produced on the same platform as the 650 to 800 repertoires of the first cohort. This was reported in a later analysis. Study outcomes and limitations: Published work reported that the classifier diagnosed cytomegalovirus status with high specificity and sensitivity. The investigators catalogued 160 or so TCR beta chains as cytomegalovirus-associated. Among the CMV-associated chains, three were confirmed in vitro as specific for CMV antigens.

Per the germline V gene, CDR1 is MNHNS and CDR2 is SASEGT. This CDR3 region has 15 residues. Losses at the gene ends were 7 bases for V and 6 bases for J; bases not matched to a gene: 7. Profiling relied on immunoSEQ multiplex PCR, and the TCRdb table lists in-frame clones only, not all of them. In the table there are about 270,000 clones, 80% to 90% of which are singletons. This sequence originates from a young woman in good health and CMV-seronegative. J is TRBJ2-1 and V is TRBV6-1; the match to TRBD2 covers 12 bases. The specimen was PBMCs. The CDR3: CASKNPGLAGNEQFF. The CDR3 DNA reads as TGTGCCAGCAAAAACCCGGGACTAGCGGGCAATGAGCAGTTCTTC.